These T cell receptor beta chains were read from a single sample in a study of blood T cell repertoires in COVID-19. Some clones are missing from TCRdb's copy, which holds only in-frame ones; the method was immunoSEQ multiplex PCR. The repertoire consists of more than 150,000 clones, with roughly nine tenths occurring once and the leading ten covering under 2.5%. The sample was peripheral blood. Every receptor here comes from a woman between 65 and 79 years old with acute or convalescent COVID-19. The CDR3 runs from the conserved cysteine through the conserved F or W.

v_gene: TRBV7-2
j_gene: TRBJ2-1
CDR3aa: CASRVVGDSTSEQFF

v_gene: TRBV19
j_gene: TRBJ2-7
CDR3aa: CASSITQGAYEQYF

v_gene: TRBV19
j_gene: TRBJ2-1
CDR3aa: CASSIRRAGTRNEQFF

v_gene: TRBV7-9
j_gene: TRBJ1-2
CDR3aa: CASSSNGYTF

v_gene: TRBV19
j_gene: TRBJ2-4
CDR3aa: CASSPTGGGNIQYF

v_gene: TRBV12-3/TRBV12-4
j_gene: TRBJ2-7
CDR3aa: CASSFNSYEQYF

v_gene: TRBV4-3
j_gene: TRBJ1-1
CDR3aa: CASSQDQLAGGNTEAFF

v_gene: TRBV28
j_gene: TRBJ1-3
CDR3aa: CASFTGFSGNTIYF

v_gene: TRBV28
j_gene: TRBJ1-1
CDR3aa: CASTLAMNTEAFF

v_gene: TRBV2
j_gene: TRBJ1-5
CDR3aa: CASSFQGSNQPQHF

v_gene: TRBV11-3
j_gene: TRBJ2-1
CDR3aa: CASSSVPDEQFF

v_gene: TRBV5-1
j_gene: TRBJ1-3
CDR3aa: CASSLGAGPSGNTIYF

v_gene: TRBV3-1/TRBV3-2
j_gene: TRBJ1-4
CDR3aa: CASSPWGVGTNEKLFF

v_gene: TRBV6-2/TRBV6-3
j_gene: TRBJ2-3
CDR3aa: CASSGPNTDTQYF

v_gene: TRBV4-2
j_gene: TRBJ2-5
CDR3aa: CASSHRGLAGQETQYF

v_gene: TRBV7-9
j_gene: TRBJ2-7
CDR3aa: CASSPPPGQGDSYEQYF

v_gene: TRBV29-1
j_gene: TRBJ1-2
CDR3aa: CSVDTGQGRIYGYTF

v_gene: TRBV7-9
j_gene: TRBJ1-1
CDR3aa: CASSPLNTEAFF

v_gene: TRBV5-4
j_gene: TRBJ2-2
CDR3aa: CASSRDFGELFF

v_gene: TRBV7-9
j_gene: TRBJ1-1
CDR3aa: CASGQGRDTEAFF

v_gene: TRBV4-3
j_gene: TRBJ2-2
CDR3aa: CASSQNFGTVSSGELFF

v_gene: TRBV7-2
j_gene: TRBJ1-3
CDR3aa: CASRPGQAHGNTIYF

v_gene: TRBV5-1
j_gene: TRBJ1-1
CDR3aa: CASISPGFTEAFF

v_gene: TRBV6-2/TRBV6-3
j_gene: TRBJ1-2
CDR3aa: CASSYSTTQIYGYTF

v_gene: TRBV19
j_gene: TRBJ1-4
CDR3aa: CASSIATPANEKLFF

v_gene: TRBV10-3
j_gene: TRBJ1-1
CDR3aa: CAIRGLDRGTEAFF

v_gene: TRBV5-5
j_gene: TRBJ1-5
CDR3aa: CASSQGQSNQPQHF

v_gene: TRBV2
j_gene: TRBJ2-3
CDR3aa: CASSLGRARDTQYF

v_gene: TRBV6-5
j_gene: TRBJ1-2
CDR3aa: CASRKGQDYGYTF

v_gene: TRBV6-5
j_gene: TRBJ2-3
CDR3aa: CASSLQRGPTDTQYF

v_gene: TRBV2
j_gene: TRBJ1-2
CDR3aa: CASSEDSLRYTF

v_gene: TRBV7-9
j_gene: TRBJ1-6
CDR3aa: CASSPPSSYNSPLHF

v_gene: TRBV9
j_gene: TRBJ2-5
CDR3aa: CASSGRDRGLFGETQYF

v_gene: TRBV4-1
j_gene: TRBJ2-3
CDR3aa: CASSQRVAGGQGTDTQYF

v_gene: TRBV7-8
j_gene: TRBJ2-7
CDR3aa: CASSLSSVSYEQYF

v_gene: TRBV19
j_gene: TRBJ1-2
CDR3aa: CASSIGSQGGGYTF

v_gene: TRBV6-5
j_gene: TRBJ2-4
CDR3aa: CASSLTGGASNIQYF

v_gene: TRBV20-1
j_gene: TRBJ1-5
CDR3aa: CSASDIGATQPQHF

v_gene: TRBV5-8
j_gene: TRBJ2-2
CDR3aa: CASSSYRGASTGELFF

v_gene: TRBV10-1
j_gene: TRBJ1-2
CDR3aa: CASSESGASNFYGYTF

v_gene: TRBV15
j_gene: TRBJ1-1
CDR3aa: CATSNMVGDRAAFF